This T cell receptor beta chain originates from a study of blood T cell repertoires in COVID-19. For the study at large: Researchers got acute and convalescent COVID-19 samples from the United States, Italy and Spain.

Adults between roughly 18 and 89 years of age took part from fewer than 30 US areas. Self-reported history from a screening survey and questionnaire set each donor's cohort. The V gene's germline CDR1 is MNHEY and CDR2 SMNVEV (reference sequence). V lost 6 bases to trimming and J lost 4 bases; unmatched junction nucleotides: 8. The CDR3 is 16 residues long. In the original workflow: Cell counts per sample came from amplifying reference gene primers. Libraries were prepared by immunoSEQ multiplex PCR; TCRdb keeps only in-frame clonotypes and omits some of them. The DNA was the basis for D and trimming; V, J and clone size are from that table. This sample has around 260,000 clones, with around 84% found just once.

The material sequenced was PBMCs or T cells enriched from blood (not recorded which). The J gene is TRBJ2-5, the V gene TRBV27; 13 bases align to TRBD2. The receptor's source is a man aged 25 to 45 with acute COVID-19. CDR3 protein: CASRFTSGGGPETQYF. CDR3 in DNA: TGTGCCAGCAGATTTACTAGCGGGGGGGGGCCAGAGACCCAGTACTTC.